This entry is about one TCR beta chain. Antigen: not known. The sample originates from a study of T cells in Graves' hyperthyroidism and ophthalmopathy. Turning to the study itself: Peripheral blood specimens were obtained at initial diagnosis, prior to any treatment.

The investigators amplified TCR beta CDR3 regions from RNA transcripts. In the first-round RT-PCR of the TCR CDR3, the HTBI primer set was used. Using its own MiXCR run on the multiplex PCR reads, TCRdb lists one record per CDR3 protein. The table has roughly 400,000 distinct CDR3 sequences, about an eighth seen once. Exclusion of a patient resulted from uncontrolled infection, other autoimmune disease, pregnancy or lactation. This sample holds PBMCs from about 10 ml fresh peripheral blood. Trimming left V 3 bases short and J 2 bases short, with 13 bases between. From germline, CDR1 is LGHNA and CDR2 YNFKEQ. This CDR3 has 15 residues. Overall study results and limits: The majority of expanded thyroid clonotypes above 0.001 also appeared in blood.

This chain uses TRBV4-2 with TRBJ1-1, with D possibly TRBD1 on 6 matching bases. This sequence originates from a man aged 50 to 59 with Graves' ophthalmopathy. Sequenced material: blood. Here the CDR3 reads CASSQGGRVNTEAFF. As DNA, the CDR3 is TGTGCCAGCAGCCAGGGGGGCAGGGTTAACACTGAAGCTTTCTTT.